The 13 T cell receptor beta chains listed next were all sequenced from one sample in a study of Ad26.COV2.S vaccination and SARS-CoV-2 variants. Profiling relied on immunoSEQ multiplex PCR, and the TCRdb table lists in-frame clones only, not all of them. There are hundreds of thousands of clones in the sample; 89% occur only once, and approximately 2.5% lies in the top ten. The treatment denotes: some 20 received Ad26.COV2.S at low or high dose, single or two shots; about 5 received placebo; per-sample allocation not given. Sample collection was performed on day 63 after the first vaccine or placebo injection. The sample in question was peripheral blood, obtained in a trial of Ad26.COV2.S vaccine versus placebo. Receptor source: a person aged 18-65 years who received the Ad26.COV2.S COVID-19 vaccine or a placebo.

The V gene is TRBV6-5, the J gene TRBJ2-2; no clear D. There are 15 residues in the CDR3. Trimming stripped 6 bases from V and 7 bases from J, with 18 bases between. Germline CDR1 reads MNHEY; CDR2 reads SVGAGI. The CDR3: CASRAFSNTHGELFF. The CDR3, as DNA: TGTGCCAGCAGAGCTTTTAGCAACACACACGGGGAGCTGTTTTTT.

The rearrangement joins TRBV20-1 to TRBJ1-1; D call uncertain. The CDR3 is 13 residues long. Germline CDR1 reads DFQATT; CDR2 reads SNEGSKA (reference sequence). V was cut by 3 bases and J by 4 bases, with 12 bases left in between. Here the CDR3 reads CSASVGRGTEAFF. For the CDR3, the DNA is TGCAGTGCTAGTGTAGGGCGGGGCACTGAAGCTTTCTTT.

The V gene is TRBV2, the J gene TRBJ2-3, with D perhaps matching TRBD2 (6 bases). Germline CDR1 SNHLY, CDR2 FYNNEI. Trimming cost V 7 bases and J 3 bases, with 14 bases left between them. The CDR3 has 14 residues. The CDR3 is CASKTRTGTDTQYF. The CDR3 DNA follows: TGTGCCAGCAAGACTAGAACGGGTACAGATACGCAGTATTTT. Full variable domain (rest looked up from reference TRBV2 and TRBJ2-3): EPEVTQTPSHQVTQMGQEVILRCVPISNHLYFYWYRQILGQKVEFLVSFYNNEISEKSEIFDDQFSVERPDGSNFTLKIRSTKLEDSAMYFCASKTRTGTDTQYFGPGTRLTVL.

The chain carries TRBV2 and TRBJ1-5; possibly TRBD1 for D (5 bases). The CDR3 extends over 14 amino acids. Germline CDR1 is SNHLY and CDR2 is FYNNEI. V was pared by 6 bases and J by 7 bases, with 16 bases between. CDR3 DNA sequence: TGTGCCAGCAGCGATGTTACGAGGGGACAGCCCCAGCATTTT. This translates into CASSDVTRGQPQHF.

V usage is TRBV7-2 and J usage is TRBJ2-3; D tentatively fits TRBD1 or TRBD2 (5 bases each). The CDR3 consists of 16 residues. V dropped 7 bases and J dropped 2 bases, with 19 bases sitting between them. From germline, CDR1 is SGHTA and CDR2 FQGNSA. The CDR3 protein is CASTVNGALNTDTQYF. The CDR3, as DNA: TGTGCCAGCACCGTCAACGGGGCTTTGAACACAGATACGCAGTATTTT.

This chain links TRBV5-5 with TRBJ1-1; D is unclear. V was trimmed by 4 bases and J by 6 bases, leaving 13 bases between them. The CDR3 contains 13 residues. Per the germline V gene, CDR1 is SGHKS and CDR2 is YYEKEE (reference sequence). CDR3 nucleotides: TGTGCCAGCAGCCAGGTGTGGGTCGCTGAAGCTTTCTTT. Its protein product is CASSQVWVAEAFF. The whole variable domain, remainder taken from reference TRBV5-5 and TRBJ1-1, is DAGVTQSPTHLIKTRGQQVTLRCSPISGHKSVSWYQQVLGQGPQFIFQYYEKEERGRGNFPDRFSARQFPNYSSELNVNALLLGDSALYLCASSQVWVAEAFFGQGTRLTVV.

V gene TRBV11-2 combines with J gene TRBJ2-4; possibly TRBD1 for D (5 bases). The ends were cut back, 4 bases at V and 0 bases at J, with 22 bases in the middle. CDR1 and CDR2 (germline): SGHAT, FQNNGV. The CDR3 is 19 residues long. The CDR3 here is CASSSRPSTGALAKNIQYF. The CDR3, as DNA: TGTGCCAGCAGCTCGAGACCCTCGACTGGGGCGCTAGCCAAAAACATTCAGTACTTC. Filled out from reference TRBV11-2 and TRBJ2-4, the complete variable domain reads EAGVAQSPRYKIIEKRQSVAFWCNPISGHATLYWYQQILGQGPKLLIQFQNNGVVDDSQLPKDRFSAERLKGVDSTLKIQPAKLEDSAVYLCASSSRPSTGALAKNIQYFGAGTRLSVL.

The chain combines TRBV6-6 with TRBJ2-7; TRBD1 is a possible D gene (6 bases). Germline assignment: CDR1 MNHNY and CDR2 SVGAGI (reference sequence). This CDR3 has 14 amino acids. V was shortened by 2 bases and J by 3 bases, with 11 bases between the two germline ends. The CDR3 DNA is TGTGCCAGCAGTTACGGGGACAAAAACTACGAGCAGTACGTC. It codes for CASSYGDKNYEQYV.

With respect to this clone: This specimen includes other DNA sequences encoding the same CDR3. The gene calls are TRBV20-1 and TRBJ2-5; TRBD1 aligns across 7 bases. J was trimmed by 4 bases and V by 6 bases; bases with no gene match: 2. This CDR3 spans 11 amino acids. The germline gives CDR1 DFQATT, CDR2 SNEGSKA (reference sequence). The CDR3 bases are TGCAGTGCGTACAGGGGAGAGACCCAGTACTTC. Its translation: CSAYRGETQYF.

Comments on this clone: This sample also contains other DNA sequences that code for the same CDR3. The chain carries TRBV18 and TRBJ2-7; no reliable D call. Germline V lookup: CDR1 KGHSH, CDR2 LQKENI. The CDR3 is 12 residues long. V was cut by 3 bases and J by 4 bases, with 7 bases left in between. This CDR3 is CASSPGSYEQYV. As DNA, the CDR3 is TGTGCCAGCTCACCGGGGTCGTACGAGCAGTACGTC.

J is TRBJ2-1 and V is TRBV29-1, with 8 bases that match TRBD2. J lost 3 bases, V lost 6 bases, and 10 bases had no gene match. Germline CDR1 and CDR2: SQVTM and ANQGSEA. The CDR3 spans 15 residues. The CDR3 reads CSVGVGSGVYNEQFF. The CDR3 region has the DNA TGCAGCGTGGGGGTGGGTAGCGGGGTCTACAATGAGCAGTTCTTC.

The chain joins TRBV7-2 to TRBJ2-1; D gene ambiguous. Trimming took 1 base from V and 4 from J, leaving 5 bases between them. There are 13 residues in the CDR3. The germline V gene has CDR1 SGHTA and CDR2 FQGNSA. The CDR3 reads CASSLDIYNEQFF. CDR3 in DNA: TGTGCCAGCAGCTTAGACATTTACAATGAGCAGTTCTTC.

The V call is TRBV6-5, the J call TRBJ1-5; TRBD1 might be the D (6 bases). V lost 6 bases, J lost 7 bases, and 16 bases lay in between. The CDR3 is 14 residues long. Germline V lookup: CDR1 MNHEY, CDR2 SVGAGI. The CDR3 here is CASRSGQPRQPQHF. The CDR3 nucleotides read TGTGCCAGCAGAAGCGGACAGCCTAGACAGCCCCAGCATTTT.